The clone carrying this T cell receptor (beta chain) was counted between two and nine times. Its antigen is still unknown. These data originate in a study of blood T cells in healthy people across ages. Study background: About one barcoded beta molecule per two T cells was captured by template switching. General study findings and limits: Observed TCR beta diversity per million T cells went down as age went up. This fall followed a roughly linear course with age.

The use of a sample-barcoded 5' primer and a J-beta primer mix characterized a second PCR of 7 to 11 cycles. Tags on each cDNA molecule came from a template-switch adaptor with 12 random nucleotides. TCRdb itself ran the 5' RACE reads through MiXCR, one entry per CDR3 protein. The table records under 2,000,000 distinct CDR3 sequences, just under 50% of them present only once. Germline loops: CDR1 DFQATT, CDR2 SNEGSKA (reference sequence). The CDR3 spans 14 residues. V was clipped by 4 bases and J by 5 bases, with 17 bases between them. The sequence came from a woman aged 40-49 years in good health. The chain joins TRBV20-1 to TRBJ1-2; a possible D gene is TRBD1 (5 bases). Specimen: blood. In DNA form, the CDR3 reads TGCAGTGCTACCAACGAGGGGAAACGTTATGGCTACACCTTC. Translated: CSATNEGKRYGYTF.